This note documents a single TCR beta chain sequence. The protocol was immunoSEQ multiplex PCR, while the TCRdb copy is restricted to in-frame clones and leaves out a portion. The sample shows about 200,000 clones, about 80% of them seen only once. These data come from a study of blood T cell repertoires in COVID-19. Whole-study context: The analysed material was cDNA or gDNA that came from T cells, B-cell-depleted T cells, or PBMCs.

The CDR3 has 12 amino acids. The V gene lost 0 bases and the J gene lost 3 bases, with 3 bases spanning the gap. Looked up from germline, CDR1 is LNHNV and CDR2 is YYDKDF (reference sequence). This receptor was taken from a man aged 55 to 70 with acute or convalescent COVID-19. Sequenced input: peripheral blood. The chain is built from TRBV15 and TRBJ2-7; D is uncertain. This CDR3 reads CATSRDSYEQYF. In DNA, the CDR3 is TGTGCCACCAGCAGAGACAGCTACGAGCAGTACTTC.